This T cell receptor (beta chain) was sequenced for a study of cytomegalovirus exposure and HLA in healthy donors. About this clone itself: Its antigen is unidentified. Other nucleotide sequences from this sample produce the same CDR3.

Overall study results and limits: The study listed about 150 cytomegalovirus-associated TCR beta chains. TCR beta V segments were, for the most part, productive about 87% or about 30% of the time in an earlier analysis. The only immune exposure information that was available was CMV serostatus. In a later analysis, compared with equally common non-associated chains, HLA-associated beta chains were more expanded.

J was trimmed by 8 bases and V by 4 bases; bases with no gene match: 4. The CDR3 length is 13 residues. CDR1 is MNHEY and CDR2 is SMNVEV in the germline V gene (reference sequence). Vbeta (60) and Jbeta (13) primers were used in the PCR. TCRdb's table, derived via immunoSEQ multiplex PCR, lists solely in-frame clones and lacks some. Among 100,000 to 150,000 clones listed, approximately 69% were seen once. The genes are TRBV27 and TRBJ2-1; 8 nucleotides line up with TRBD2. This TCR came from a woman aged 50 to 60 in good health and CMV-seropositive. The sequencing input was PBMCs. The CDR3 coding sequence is TGTGCCAGCAGTTCGACTAGCGAGGATGAGCAGTTCTTC. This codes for CASSSTSEDEQFF.